This T cell receptor (beta chain) was captured in a study of cytomegalovirus exposure and HLA in healthy donors. General study findings and limits: The classifier reportedly diagnosed cytomegalovirus status with high specificity and sensitivity. Confirmation in vitro established that a few CMV-associated chains were specific for CMV antigens.

V shed 3 bases, J shed 8 bases, and the junction held 10 bases outside the gene matches. Germline lookup yields CDR1 LGHNA and CDR2 YNFKEQ. The CDR3 sequence is 16 residues long. Among the 120 or so subjects of the validation cohort, separate from the roughly 700-subject first cohort, were the donors. Comments on this clone: Its target is unknown.

Assay used: immunoSEQ multiplex PCR; TCRdb lists only in-frame clones, some missing. The sample shows 55,000 to 75,000 clones, about 96% of them seen only once. Sequences were obtained from PBMCs. The chain couples TRBV4-2 to TRBJ2-4, with 10 bases fitting TRBD2. This TCR came from a woman aged 18 to 35 in good health and CMV-seronegative. The DNA for the CDR3 is TGTGCCAGCAGCCAGGAGCCTAGCGGGAGTTGGGACATTCAGTACTTC. It is translated as CASSQEPSGSWDIQYF.